This TCR beta chain is from a study of CD8 T cells in Susac syndrome. Reverse transcription of about 0.45 to 1 ug RNA was carried out with random hexamers. TCRdb re-analysed the immunoSEQ multiplex PCR reads in MiXCR, keeping a single row per CDR3 protein. The sample has approximately 130,000 distinct CDR3 sequences, more than 75% seen once; the top ten hold about 0.23%. V lost 0 bases and J lost 2, with 11 bases in between. The CDR3 extends over 16 amino acids. CDR1 and CDR2 (germline): LGHDT, YNNKEL (reference sequence). The sequenced sample was CD8+ T cells from PBMCs. The chain links TRBV3-1 to TRBJ1-3; D is ambiguous. The TCR was taken from a human donor with multiple sclerosis. The CDR3 protein is CASSQDREGPGNTIYF. The CDR3 DNA is TGTGCCAGCAGCCAAGATCGGGAGGGCCCTGGAAACACCATATATTTT.